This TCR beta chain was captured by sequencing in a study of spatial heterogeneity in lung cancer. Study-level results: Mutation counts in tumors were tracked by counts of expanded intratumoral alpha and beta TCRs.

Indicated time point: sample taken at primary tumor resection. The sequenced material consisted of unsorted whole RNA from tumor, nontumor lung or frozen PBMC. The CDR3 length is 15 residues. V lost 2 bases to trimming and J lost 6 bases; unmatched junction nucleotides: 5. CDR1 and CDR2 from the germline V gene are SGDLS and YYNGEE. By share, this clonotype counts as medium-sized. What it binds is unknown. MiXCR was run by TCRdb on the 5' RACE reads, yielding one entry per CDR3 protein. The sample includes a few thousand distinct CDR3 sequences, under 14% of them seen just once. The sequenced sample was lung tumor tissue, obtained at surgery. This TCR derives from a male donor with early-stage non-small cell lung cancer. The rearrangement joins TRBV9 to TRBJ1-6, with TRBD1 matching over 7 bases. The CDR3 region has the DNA TGTGCCAGCAGCGTGACAGGGCGCGGTAATTCACCCCTCCACTTT. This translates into CASSVTGRGNSPLHF.